The 15 T cell receptor beta chains in this list originate from one sample, sequenced in a study of shared clonotypes between healthy human individuals. Sequencing was performed with immunoSEQ multiplex PCR; in TCRdb, only in-frame clones are kept and a portion is missing. The table records some 2,400,000 clones, around 95% of them present only once. Material for sequencing was naive CD4+ T cells sorted from blood. Subset noted: CD45RA+ positively selected. Receptors originate from a man between 18 and 35 years old in good health.

In its sample, this clone was seen once. The V and J genes are TRBV5-1 and TRBJ1-4; 10 nucleotides match TRBD1. Germline loops: CDR1 SGHRS, CDR2 YFSETQ. V gave up 0 bases and J gave up 9 bases; unmatched junction bases: 11. CDR3 length equals 17 residues. CDR3 region: CASSLEELGTGAKKLFF. CDR3 sequence (DNA): TGCGCCAGCAGCTTGGAAGAACTCGGGACAGGGGCCAAAAAACTGTTTTTT.

The genes are TRBV10-2 and TRBJ2-3; D is ambiguous. The CDR3 runs 14 residues. Germline V gives CDR1 WSHSY, CDR2 SAAADI. V lost 6 bases to trimming and J lost 0 bases, with 10 bases between them. In DNA, the CDR3 is TGCGCCAGCAGGCGCGGTCCCAGCACAGATACGCAGTATTTT. This encodes CASRRGPSTDTQYF.

V gene TRBV7-9 combines with J gene TRBJ2-2, with unresolved D. Germline V gives CDR1 SEHNR, CDR2 FQNEAQ (reference sequence). Trimming shortened V by 0 bases and J by 4 bases, and 9 bases separated the two germline ends. The CDR3 is 15 residues long. The CDR3 nucleotides read TGTGCCAGCAGCTTAGCGCTTGGTGCCACCGGGGAGCTGTTTTTT. The encoded protein is CASSLALGATGELFF.

The chain recombines TRBV2 with TRBJ1-2; D call uncertain. The germline gives CDR1 SNHLY, CDR2 FYNNEI. V lost 0 bases to trimming and J lost 3 bases, with 20 bases between them. CDR3 length equals 18 residues. The CDR3 nucleotides are TGTGCCAGCAGTGAAGCGCTCCGTGGGGAGTCGAGGGACTATGGCTACACCTTC. Translation gives CASSEALRGESRDYGYTF.

The J gene is TRBJ2-3, the V gene TRBV7-8; D may be TRBD2 (5 bases). The CDR3 length is 14 residues. V lost 4 bases, J lost 3 bases, and 11 bases lay in between. Germline CDR1 SGHVS, CDR2 FQNEAQ. The CDR3 DNA sequence: TGTGCCAGCAGCTCGGTTGGGAGAACAGATACGCAGTATTTT. This sequence encodes CASSSVGRTDTQYF.

This clone was counted a single time. The chain employs TRBV7-9 and TRBJ1-1; 7 bases line up with TRBD1. This CDR3 is built from 15 residues. V trimming: 3 bases; J trimming: 1 base; junction bases outside the gene matches: 5. CDR1 is SEHNR, CDR2 FQNEAQ, per germline (reference sequence). CDR3 DNA sequence: TGTGCCAGCAGCTTTACAGGGGATAAGAACACTGAAGCTTTCTTT. This codes for CASSFTGDKNTEAFF.

The chain combines TRBV28 with TRBJ2-5; D possibly corresponds to TRBD1 (6 bases). Trimming took 5 bases from V and 9 from J, leaving 16 bases between them. CDR1 MDHEN and CDR2 SYDVKM come from the germline V gene. The CDR3 length is 13 residues. The CDR3 sequence: CASSPGQSLAQYF. For the CDR3, the DNA is TGTGCCAGCAGTCCTGGACAGAGCTTAGCCCAGTACTTC.

The table lists this clone with a count of one. The rearrangement uses TRBV6-1 and TRBJ2-5, with D uncertain. The CDR3 is 12 residues long. Germline values: CDR1 MNHNS, CDR2 SASEGT. V was trimmed by 5 bases and J by 5 bases, leaving 9 bases between them. CDR3 DNA sequence: TGTGCCAGCAGTCGCTTCGGGGAGACCCAGTACTTC. Its protein is CASSRFGETQYF.

V and J are TRBV2 and TRBJ1-1, with D unclear. Trimming took off 8 bases at V and 0 bases at J, with 7 bases between the two ends. Germline V gene data show CDR1 as SNHLY and CDR2 as FYNNEI. This CDR3 spans 12 amino acids. In nucleotides, the CDR3 is TGTGCCAGCGGAGACTTGAACACTGAAGCTTTCTTT. Protein sequence: CASGDLNTEAFF. Based on the CDR3 plus reference TRBV2 and TRBJ1-1, the full variable domain is EPEVTQTPSHQVTQMGQEVILRCVPISNHLYFYWYRQILGQKVEFLVSFYNNEISEKSEIFDDQFSVERPDGSNFTLKIRSTKLEDSAMYFCASGDLNTEAFFGQGTRLTVV.

The rearrangement links TRBV7-9 to TRBJ1-2; the D gene is possibly TRBD1 (6 bases). Trimming shortened V by 5 bases and J by 1 base, and 23 bases separated the two germline ends. Germline assignment: CDR1 SEHNR and CDR2 FQNEAQ (reference sequence). This CDR3 comprises 18 residues. This chain's CDR3 is CASSPKGGVKTFNYGYTF. Written as DNA, the CDR3 is TGTGCCAGCAGCCCCAAGGGGGGGGTCAAGACTTTTAACTATGGCTACACCTTC.

V gene TRBV28 combines with J gene TRBJ1-6, with TRBD1 identical over 11 bases. Losses at the gene ends were 10 bases for V and 6 bases for J; bases not matched to a gene: 8. CDR3 size: 15 residues. Germline V gene sequence: CDR1 MDHEN, CDR2 SYDVKM. The CDR3 sequence: CATLPGTGGNSPLHF. The CDR3 nucleotides are TGTGCCACCCTCCCCGGGACAGGGGGTAATTCACCCCTCCACTTT.

The V call is TRBV6-7, the J call TRBJ1-5; no clear D. TRBV6-7 is annotated as an ORF whose role is uncertain. The CDR3 consists of 12 residues. The V end lost 3 bases, the J end lost 13 bases, and 13 bases lay between the germline ends. The CDR3 sequence is CASSYSATTQHF. For the CDR3, the DNA is TGTGCCAGCAGTTATTCGGCCACGACTCAGCATTTT.

V and J are TRBV10-2 and TRBJ1-1; D call uncertain. V shed 6 bases and J shed 5 bases, with 16 bases lying between them. Germline V CDR1 and CDR2: WSHSY, SAAADI. The CDR3 spans 14 residues. CDR3 in amino acids: CASSVTSIGTEAFF. In nucleotides, the CDR3 is TGCGCCAGCAGCGTGACTTCGATAGGGACTGAAGCTTTCTTT.

The chain joins TRBV6-5 to TRBJ2-3; D remains ambiguous. Per germline, CDR1 MNHEY and CDR2 SVGAGI. The CDR3 runs 15 residues. V was pared by 4 bases and J by 3 bases, with 14 bases between. In DNA, the CDR3 is TGTGCCAGCAGTTCCTACAGCATCAGGACAGATACGCAGTATTTT. Its translation: CASSSYSIRTDTQYF.

The CDR3 reads CASSDSGTSFYEQYF. The CDR3, as DNA: TGCGCCAGCAGTGATTCCGGGACGAGTTTCTACGAGCAGTACTTC. V gene TRBV10-1 combines with J gene TRBJ2-7; D might be TRBD1 or TRBD2, each matching 5 bases. This CDR3 has 15 residues. The V end lost 3 bases, the J end lost 3 bases, and 15 bases lay between the germline ends. The V gene's germline CDR1 is WNHNN and CDR2 SYGVQD (reference sequence).